This is a list of T cell receptor beta chains from one sample in a study of cytomegalovirus exposure and HLA in healthy donors. TCRdb keeps only in-frame clones here, not all; method: immunoSEQ multiplex PCR. The sample yields 100,000 to 150,000 clones, about 90% seen once. The sequenced sample was PBMCs. The receptors here all came from a man aged 25 to 40 in good health and CMV-seronegative. CDR3s include the opening cysteine and the closing phenylalanine or tryptophan. A D gene is named only where the DNA matches it firmly.

>TRBD1|TRBJ1-5|15|TRBV27
TGTGCCAGCAGTTTATCAGGGGGCGGAAATCAGCCCCAGCATTTT
CASSLSGGGNQPQHF
>TRBD1|TRBJ2-7|13|TRBV7-6
TGTGCCAGCAGCTTACCAGGGGGCTACGAGCAGTACTTC
CASSLPGGYEQYF
>TRBD1|TRBJ1-1|14|TRBV27
TGTGCCAGCAGTTTAGACAGGGGTGGCACTGAAGCTTTCTTT
CASSLDRGGTEAFF
>-|TRBJ2-5|14|TRBV4-3
TGCGCCAGCAGCCAAAACTACTACCAAGAGACCCAGTACTTC
CASSQNYYQETQYF
>-|TRBJ2-7|15|TRBV28
TGTGCCAGCAGTTCTCCCAGGGCTTCAGGGTACGAGCAGTACTTC
CASSSPRASGYEQYF
>-|TRBJ2-7|14|TRBV28
TGTGCCAGCAGTTTCCAGACAGGCTCCTACGAGCAGTACTTC
CASSFQTGSYEQYF
>TRBD1|TRBJ1-5|14|TRBV6-1
TGTGCCAGCAGCGCAAGGACAGGAAATCAGCCCCAGCATTTT
CASSARTGNQPQHF
>-|TRBJ2-1|17|TRBV7-6
TGTGCCAGCAGCTTACGAGGCGTGGCTGCTGCCTACAATGAGCAGTTCTTC
CASSLRGVAAAYNEQFF
>TRBD1|TRBJ2-5|15|TRBV7-3
TGTGCCAGCAGCTTAACAAGGGACAGACAAGAGACCCAGTACTTC
CASSLTRDRQETQYF
>TRBD1|TRBJ1-5|14|TRBV15
TGTGCCACCAGCAGGACAGGGAACAATCAGCCCCAGCATTTT
CATSRTGNNQPQHF
>TRBD2|TRBJ2-5|16|TRBV7-2
TGTGCCAGCAGCTTGGGACTAGCGGGGGCCCAAGAGACCCAGTACTTC
CASSLGLAGAQETQYF
>-|TRBJ2-1|11|TRBV6-5
TGTGCCAGCAGCCTTTTCCCCGAGCAGTTCTTC
CASSLFPEQFF
>TRBD2|TRBJ2-3|14|TRBV7-2
TGTGCCAGCGGTAGCGGGGCTAGCACAGATACGCAGTATTTT
CASGSGASTDTQYF
>TRBD1|TRBJ2-7|15|TRBV18
TGTGCCAGCTCACGCACCGGGACAGGGGAAGGCGAGCAGTACTTC
CASSRTGTGEGEQYF
>TRBD2|TRBJ2-5|13|TRBV6-1
TGTGCCAGCAGTATAGCGGGGCAAGAGACCCAGTACTTC
CASSIAGQETQYF
>-|TRBJ2-7|13|TRBV5-8
TGTGCCAGCAGCTTGGCCGGAGGCCACGAGCAGTACTTC
CASSLAGGHEQYF
>TRBD2|TRBJ2-3|17|TRBV11-2
TGTGCCAGCAGTACTACTCTCGGACTAGGAGACACAGATACGCAGTATTTT
CASSTTLGLGDTDTQYF
>TRBD1|TRBJ1-2|15|TRBV5-1
TGCGCCAGCAGCGTGTCAGGGACAGGGGGACGTGGCTACACCTTC
CASSVSGTGGRGYTF
>TRBD1|TRBJ2-7|17|TRBV7-6
TGTGCCAGCAGCTTAGCGCCGCAAGGGACAGGGGCCTACGAGCAGTACTTC
CASSLAPQGTGAYEQYF
>TRBD1|TRBJ2-5|14|TRBV7-2
TGTGCCAGCAGCTCCGGGACAGGGGGCGAGACCCAGTACTTC
CASSSGTGGETQYF
>TRBD1|TRBJ2-2|20|TRBV6-4
TGTGCCAGCAGGTCAATCCGGGACAGGGGGTCTAGCGGGTTGGCCGGGGAGCTGTTTTTT
CASRSIRDRGSSGLAGELFF
>TRBD1|TRBJ2-1|14|TRBV5-1
TGCGCCAGCAGCTTCGGGACAGGGGGGAATGAGCAGTTCTTC
CASSFGTGGNEQFF